The entry below gives a single T cell receptor beta chain sequence along with its context. Its antigen is not known. This specimen comes from a study of PD-1 blockade in classical Hodgkin lymphoma. Each of the patients experienced relapse following autologous stem cell transplantation, and their brentuximab vedotin exposure differed. Germline V lookup: CDR1 LGHNA, CDR2 YSLEER. The CDR3 runs 15 residues. V lost 1 base, J lost 2 bases, and 11 bases lay in between. Points from the study as a whole: Patients newly diagnosed and complete responders had comparable baseline diversity. Healthy donors were reported to have higher baseline TCR diversity than newly diagnosed patients. Whatever underlies the repertoire differences (possibly disease activity or prior therapy) remains undefined.

Data came from immunoSEQ multiplex PCR; TCRdb stores just in-frame clones and leaves some out. This sample carries 1,500 to 2,500 clones, 81% of them seen once, and the ten largest clones take more than 8.5%. This receptor was obtained from a human donor with classical Hodgkin lymphoma. V usage is TRBV4-3 and J usage is TRBJ2-5, with D maybe TRBD2 (6 bases). This specimen consisted of peripheral blood mononuclear cells (PBMCs), obtained at baseline. The CDR3 is CASSQARGGQETQYF. The DNA of the CDR3 is TGCGCCAGCAGCCAAGCCCGCGGAGGGCAAGAGACCCAGTACTTC.